A selection of T cell receptor beta chains follows, all from one sample in a study of blood T cell repertoires in COVID-19. Only in-frame clones appear in the TCRdb table, and some are missing; sequencing was by immunoSEQ multiplex PCR. The sample holds approximately 89,000 clones; more than 90% are singletons and the top ten take approximately 4.2%. Sequencing was carried out using peripheral blood. The receptors originated from a human donor with active COVID-19. The donor label of this sample is uncertain. CDR3s include the opening cysteine and the closing phenylalanine or tryptophan. The order of the fields is V gene, clone size, J gene, D gene, CDR3 protein, CDR3 DNA. D genes are given only for firm matches. Only some rows state a clone size, as once, few, many or a class for expanded clones.

v_gene: TRBV24-1; abundance: once; j_gene: TRBJ2-1; d_gene: .; CDR3aa: CATSERTAGEQFF; CDR3nt: TGTGCCACCAGTGAAAGGACAGCTGGAGAGCAGTTCTTC
v_gene: TRBV2; abundance: .; j_gene: TRBJ1-2; d_gene: .; CDR3aa: CASSEAGQIGERSYGYTF; CDR3nt: TGTGCCAGCAGTGAAGCGGGTCAGATCGGGGAACGGTCCTATGGCTACACCTTC
v_gene: TRBV19; abundance: .; j_gene: TRBJ2-1; d_gene: .; CDR3aa: CASSIDRGTNNEQFF; CDR3nt: TGTGCCAGTAGTATAGATCGCGGGACGAACAATGAGCAGTTCTTC
v_gene: TRBV3-1/TRBV3-2; abundance: few; j_gene: TRBJ2-7; d_gene: .; CDR3aa: CASSQDRGNEQYF; CDR3nt: TGTGCCAGCAGCCAAGACAGGGGCAACGAGCAGTACTTC
v_gene: TRBV9; abundance: .; j_gene: TRBJ2-7; d_gene: TRBD1; CDR3aa: CASSVGQGHSYEQYF; CDR3nt: TGTGCCAGCAGCGTGGGACAGGGCCATTCCTACGAGCAGTACTTC
v_gene: TRBV6-1; abundance: .; j_gene: TRBJ1-1; d_gene: .; CDR3aa: CASSDRGANTEAFF; CDR3nt: TGTGCCAGCAGTGACCGGGGGGCGAACACTGAAGCTTTCTTT
v_gene: TRBV28; abundance: .; j_gene: TRBJ1-1; d_gene: TRBD1; CDR3aa: CASSGTGGAGPIAAFF; CDR3nt: TGTGCCAGCAGTGGGACAGGGGGCGCAGGTCCTATAGCGGCTTTCTTT
v_gene: TRBV6-5; abundance: .; j_gene: TRBJ2-7; d_gene: TRBD1; CDR3aa: CASQRDSGQTYEQYF; CDR3nt: TGTGCCAGCCAACGGGACAGCGGCCAGACCTACGAGCAGTACTTC
v_gene: TRBV15; abundance: .; j_gene: TRBJ2-7; d_gene: .; CDR3aa: CATSIQQGYEQYF; CDR3nt: TGTGCCACCAGCATCCAACAGGGCTACGAGCAGTACTTC
v_gene: TRBV21-1; abundance: .; j_gene: TRBJ2-1; d_gene: .; CDR3aa: CASSNFTSVDSYNEQFF; CDR3nt: TGTGCCAGCAGCAATTTTACTAGCGTTGACTCCTACAATGAGCAGTTCTTC
v_gene: TRBV3-1/TRBV3-2; abundance: .; j_gene: TRBJ2-5; d_gene: TRBD1; CDR3aa: CASSPTGRETQYF; CDR3nt: TGTGCCAGCAGCCCGACAGGGCGGGAGACCCAGTACTTC
v_gene: TRBV4-2; abundance: medium-sized; j_gene: TRBJ2-7; d_gene: TRBD1; CDR3aa: CASSLTGGRDEQYF; CDR3nt: TGTGCCAGCAGCCTAACAGGGGGCAGAGACGAGCAGTACTTC
v_gene: TRBV3-1/TRBV3-2; abundance: .; j_gene: TRBJ2-7; d_gene: .; CDR3aa: CASSSRSGGGEQYF; CDR3nt: TGTGCCAGCAGCTCCCGATCCGGGGGAGGCGAGCAGTACTTC
v_gene: TRBV9; abundance: .; j_gene: TRBJ2-3; d_gene: TRBD2; CDR3aa: CASSLGLAGLDTQYF; CDR3nt: TGTGCCAGCAGCCTCGGACTAGCGGGATTAGATACGCAGTATTTT
v_gene: TRBV30; abundance: .; j_gene: TRBJ2-1; d_gene: .; CDR3aa: CAWSVRESVRRNEQFF; CDR3nt: TGTGCCTGGAGTGTACGGGAGTCGGTACGTCGTAATGAGCAGTTCTTC
v_gene: TRBV7-2; abundance: .; j_gene: TRBJ2-7; d_gene: TRBD2; CDR3aa: CASSSGRVVHEQYF; CDR3nt: TGTGCCAGCAGCTCGGGGAGGGTGGTGCACGAGCAGTACTTC
v_gene: TRBV5-1; abundance: .; j_gene: TRBJ2-1; d_gene: .; CDR3aa: CASHQSRGSYNEQFF; CDR3nt: TGCGCCAGCCATCAGTCCAGGGGTTCCTACAATGAGCAGTTCTTC
v_gene: TRBV18; abundance: .; j_gene: TRBJ1-4; d_gene: TRBD1; CDR3aa: CASSSQQGLFEKLFF; CDR3nt: TGTGCCAGCTCATCACAACAGGGGTTATTTGAAAAACTGTTTTTT
v_gene: TRBV19; abundance: .; j_gene: TRBJ2-1; d_gene: .; CDR3aa: CASRSGGVSLGEQFF; CDR3nt: TGTGCCAGTAGATCGGGGGGCGTATCGCTGGGTGAGCAGTTCTTC
v_gene: TRBV5-8; abundance: .; j_gene: TRBJ2-7; d_gene: .; CDR3aa: CASSSEVLTSYEQYF; CDR3nt: TGTGCCAGCAGCTCGGAGGTGCTCACGTCCTACGAGCAGTACTTC
v_gene: TRBV3-1/TRBV3-2; abundance: .; j_gene: TRBJ2-4; d_gene: .; CDR3aa: CASSQAGEGREQYF; CDR3nt: TGTGCCAGCAGCCAAGCAGGTGAAGGACGGGAACAGTACTTC
v_gene: TRBV25-1; abundance: .; j_gene: TRBJ1-2; d_gene: .; CDR3aa: CASRQENYGYTF; CDR3nt: TGTGCCAGCAGACAGGAAAACTATGGCTACACCTTC
v_gene: TRBV5-1; abundance: .; j_gene: TRBJ1-4; d_gene: .; CDR3aa: CASSLGRQQGTNEKLFF; CDR3nt: TGCGCCAGCAGCTTGGGGCGGCAACAGGGAACTAATGAAAAACTGTTTTTT
v_gene: TRBV3-1/TRBV3-2; abundance: once; j_gene: TRBJ2-7; d_gene: .; CDR3aa: CASSQGTLGFYEQYF; CDR3nt: TGTGCCAGCAGCCAAGGGACTCTGGGGTTTTACGAGCAGTACTTC
v_gene: TRBV11-3; abundance: .; j_gene: TRBJ2-1; d_gene: TRBD2; CDR3aa: CASSSGTSGVEQFF; CDR3nt: TGTGCCAGCAGCTCGGGGACTAGCGGGGTTGAGCAGTTCTTC